This T cell receptor (beta chain) was recovered during a study of shared clonotypes between healthy human individuals. Study observations and caveats: Compared with clonotypes that all four donors shared, non-shared clonotypes had lower generation probabilities.

As regards this clone: The antigen remains unidentified.

Assay used: immunoSEQ multiplex PCR; TCRdb lists only in-frame clones, some missing. The data show 2 million to 2.5 million clones, with 80% to 95% seen just once and 0.35% to 0.5% held by the top ten. Researchers partitioned CD4+ cells into CD45RA+ naive and CD45RA-negative memory subsets. The J segment lost 6 bases and the V segment lost 10 bases, leaving 10 bases of the junction unmatched. This CDR3 contains 14 residues. CDR1 is MNHNY and CDR2 is SVGAGI in the germline V gene (reference sequence). This sequence was found in a man between 18 and 29 years old in good health. Some clones in this sample may be carry-over from other donors' samples. The sample comprised naive CD4+ T cells from PBMCs. The subset: CD45RA+ positively selected. The chain uses TRBV6-6 and TRBJ2-1; TRBD2 matches 9 bases. CDR3 region: CATYTSGRSNEQFF. Here the CDR3 DNA reads TGTGCCACCTATACTAGCGGGCGGTCCAATGAGCAGTTCTTC.